This T cell receptor beta chain appears in the sequencing data of a study of blood T cell repertoires in COVID-19. About the research overall: T cells, B-cell-depleted T cells, or PBMCs supplied cDNA or gDNA.

Authors' processing steps: By means of reference gene primer amplification, nucleated cell counts were estimated. The table came from immunoSEQ multiplex PCR; TCRdb's copy has only in-frame clones and leaves some out. V, J and clone size were drawn from that table, and D and trimming were deduced from the DNA. The sample lists some 290,000 clones, roughly 80% seen once, with about 5% in the top ten. CDR3 length equals 15 residues. The V and J ends lost 1 base and 6 bases respectively, with 14 bases between them. The receptor comes from a man between 60 and 70 years old who had recovered from COVID-19. The chain uses TRBV5-3 and TRBJ2-1; weak D call: TRBD2 (6 bases). TRBV5-3 is identified as an open reading frame with a role that is uncertain. Sequencing used peripheral blood. DNA of the CDR3: TGTGCCAGAAGCTTGCGTAAGCTAGCGTTCAATGAGCAGTTCTTC. Protein product: CARSLRKLAFNEQFF.